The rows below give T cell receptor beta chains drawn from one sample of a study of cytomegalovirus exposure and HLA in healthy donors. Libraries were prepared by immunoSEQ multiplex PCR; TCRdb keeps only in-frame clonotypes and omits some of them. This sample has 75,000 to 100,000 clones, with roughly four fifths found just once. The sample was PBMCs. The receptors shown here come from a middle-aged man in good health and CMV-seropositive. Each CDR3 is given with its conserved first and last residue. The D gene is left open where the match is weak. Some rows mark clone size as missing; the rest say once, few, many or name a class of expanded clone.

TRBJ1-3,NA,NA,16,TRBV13,TGTGCCAGCAGCGCCTCTCCTCCGGGCTCTGGAAACACCATATATTTT,CASSASPPGSGNTIYF
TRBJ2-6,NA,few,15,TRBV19,TGTGCCAGTAGTATTTCTGGGGCCGGGGCCAACGTCCTGACTTTC,CASSISGAGANVLTF
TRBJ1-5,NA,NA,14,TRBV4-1,TGCGCCAGCAGCCAAGAGAGGGTCAATCAGCCCCAGCATTTT,CASSQERVNQPQHF
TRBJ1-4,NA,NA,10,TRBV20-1,TGCAGTGCTGCGAATGAAAAACTGTTTTTT,CSAANEKLFF
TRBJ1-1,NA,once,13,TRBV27,TGTGCCAGCATCGCGACAGAAAACACTGAAGCTTTCTTT,CASIATENTEAFF
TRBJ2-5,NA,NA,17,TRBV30,TGTGCCTGGAGTGTAGGGATTAGGTGGGAGAAGAGGGAGACCCAGTACTTC,CAWSVGIRWEKRETQYF
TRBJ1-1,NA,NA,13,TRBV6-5,TGTGCCAGCAGTCCTCCAGGGGCCACTGAAGCTTTCTTT,CASSPPGATEAFF
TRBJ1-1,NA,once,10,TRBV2,TGTGCCAGCAGTGAAGTTGGCGCTTTCTTT,CASSEVGAFF
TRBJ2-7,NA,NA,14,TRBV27,TGTGCCAGCAGTTATCGAGAGGGGGCCTACGAGCAGTACTTC,CASSYREGAYEQYF
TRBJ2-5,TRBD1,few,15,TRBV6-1,TGTGCCAGCAGTGCCGGGACAGGGGGCGTTGAGACCCAGTACTTC,CASSAGTGGVETQYF
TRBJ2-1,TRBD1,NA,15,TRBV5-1,TGCGCCAGCAGCCCAAGGACAGGGCTAAACAATGAGCAGTTCTTC,CASSPRTGLNNEQFF
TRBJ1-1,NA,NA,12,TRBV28,TGTGCCAGCAGCCTCAACAGGGTTGCAGCTTTCTTT,CASSLNRVAAFF
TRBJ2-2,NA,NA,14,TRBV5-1,TGCGCCAGCAGCCCAGGGGACAACACCGGGGAGCTGTTTTTT,CASSPGDNTGELFF
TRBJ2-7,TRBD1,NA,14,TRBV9,TGTGCCAGCAGCGAGGGGACAGGGGACTACGAGCAGTACTTC,CASSEGTGDYEQYF
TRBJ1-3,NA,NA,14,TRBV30,TGTGCCTGGAGTGGCATGCGAGCTGGAAACACCATATATTTT,CAWSGMRAGNTIYF
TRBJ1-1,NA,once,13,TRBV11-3,TGTGCCAGCAGCCGCACCGGAGGTACTGAAGCTTTCTTT,CASSRTGGTEAFF
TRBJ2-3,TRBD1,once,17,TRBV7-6,TGTGCCAGCAGCTACCTACCACAGGGGGCGGGGACAGATACGCAGTATTTT,CASSYLPQGAGTDTQYF
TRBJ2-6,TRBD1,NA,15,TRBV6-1,TGTGCCGGACTCCAGGGGGCCGGAGGGGCCAACGTCCTGACTTTC,CAGLQGAGGANVLTF
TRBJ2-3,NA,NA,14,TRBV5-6,TGTGCCAGCAGCTCCCTGAGAGGCGGGGATACGCAGTATTTT,CASSSLRGGDTQYF
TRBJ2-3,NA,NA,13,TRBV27,TGTGCCAGCAGTTTAGGAAGCGTCGATACGCAGTATTTT,CASSLGSVDTQYF
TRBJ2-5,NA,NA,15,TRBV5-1,TGCGCCAGCAGCTTGGAAGGGGGGGAGTGGGAGACCCAGTACTTC,CASSLEGGEWETQYF
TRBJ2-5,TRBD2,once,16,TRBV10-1,TGCGCCAGCAGTGAGTGGACTAGCGGGGGGATGGAGACCCAGTACTTC,CASSEWTSGGMETQYF
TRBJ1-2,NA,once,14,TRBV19,TGTGCCAGTAACCCCTCTGGGAGCCTCGTTGGCTACACCTTT,CASNPSGSLVGYTF
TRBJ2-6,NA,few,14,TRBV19,TGTGCCAGTAGTATCGACAGAGTAGCGGTCGTCCTGACTTTC,CASSIDRVAVVLTF
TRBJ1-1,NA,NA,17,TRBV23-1,TGCGCCAGCAGTAAAATAAGGCCCCCGACAGGGAACACTGAAGCTTTCTTT,CASSKIRPPTGNTEAFF
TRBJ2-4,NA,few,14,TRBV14,TGTGCCAGCAGCCGCGGGGTAGCCAAAAACATTCAGTACTTC,CASSRGVAKNIQYF
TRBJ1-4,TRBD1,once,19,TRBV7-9,TGTTCCAGCAGCTCGACCCTATCTGCGATCAGGGGGCTGAGTGAAAAACTGTTTTTT,CSSSSTLSAIRGLSEKLFF
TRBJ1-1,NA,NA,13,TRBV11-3,TGTGCCAGCAGCTTAGATCGGGGAAGTGAAGCTTTCTTT,CASSLDRGSEAFF
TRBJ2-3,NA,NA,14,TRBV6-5,TGTGCCAGCAGTTACGGTGGCATACCAGATACGCAGTATTTT,CASSYGGIPDTQYF
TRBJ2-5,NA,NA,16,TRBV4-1,TGCGCCAGCAGCCAAGTCCCCAGGCCCGCTGCAGAGACCCAGTACTTC,CASSQVPRPAAETQYF
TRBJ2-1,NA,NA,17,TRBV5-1,TGCGCCAGCAGCTTGGCGTTGGGCAGGGAACCTCACAATGAGCAGTTCTTC,CASSLALGREPHNEQFF
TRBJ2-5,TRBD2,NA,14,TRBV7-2,TGTGCCAGCAACACGGGACTAGCTTTAGAGACCCAGTACTTC,CASNTGLALETQYF
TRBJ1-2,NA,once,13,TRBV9,TGTGCCAGCAACCCAGGTACTAACTATGGCTACACCTTC,CASNPGTNYGYTF
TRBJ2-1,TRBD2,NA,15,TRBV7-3,TGTGCCAGCAGCGCTCTAGCGGGGGATTACAATGAGCAGTTCTTC,CASSALAGDYNEQFF
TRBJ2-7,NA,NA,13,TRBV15,TGTGCCACCAGCATTACAGGGCGCGGCGAGCAGTACTTC,CATSITGRGEQYF
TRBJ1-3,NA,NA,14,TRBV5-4,TGTGCCAGCAGCCCCGGGACTGGAAGCTACACCATATATTTT,CASSPGTGSYTIYF
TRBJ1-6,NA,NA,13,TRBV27,TGTGCCAGCAGTTGGCAGGGGAATTCACCCCTCCACTTT,CASSWQGNSPLHF
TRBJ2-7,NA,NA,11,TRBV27,TGTGCCAGCACGTATAGCGGCGAGCAGTACTTC,CASTYSGEQYF
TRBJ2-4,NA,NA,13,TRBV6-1,TGTGCCAGCAGTGAGGGCCCCGGAAACATTCAGTACTTC,CASSEGPGNIQYF
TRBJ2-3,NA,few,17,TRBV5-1,TGCGCCAGCAGCCTGTCGAGGACTACCACGGCCACAGATACGCAGTATTTT,CASSLSRTTTATDTQYF
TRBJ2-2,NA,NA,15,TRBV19,TGTGCCAGTACCCCTCCGACACACCGCTCCGGGGAGCTGTTTTTT,CASTPPTHRSGELFF
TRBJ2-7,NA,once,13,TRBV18,TGTGCCAGCTCACCAGGACAGTTCTACGAGCAGTACTTC,CASSPGQFYEQYF
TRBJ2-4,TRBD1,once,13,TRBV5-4,TGTGCCAGCAGCTTGGACAGGGGTGGTATTCAGTACTTC,CASSLDRGGIQYF
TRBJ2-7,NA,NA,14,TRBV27,TGTGCCAGCCCTGGGACCGGGGGCTCCTACGAGCAGTACTTC,CASPGTGGSYEQYF
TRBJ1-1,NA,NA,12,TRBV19,TGTGCCTCCAAGACGGGGAACACTGAAGCTTTCTTT,CASKTGNTEAFF
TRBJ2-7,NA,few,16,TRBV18,TGTGCCAGCTCACCCAAAGGTAGCTCGACTCCCTACGAGCAGTACTTC,CASSPKGSSTPYEQYF
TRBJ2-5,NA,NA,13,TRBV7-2,TGTGCCAGCAGCTACGGGACTCAAGAGACCCAGTACTTC,CASSYGTQETQYF
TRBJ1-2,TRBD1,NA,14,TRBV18,TGTGCCAGCTCACCCACTCCGACAGGGAAAGGCTACACCTTC,CASSPTPTGKGYTF
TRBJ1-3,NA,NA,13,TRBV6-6,TGTGCCAGCAGTTACTTGATCCGGAACACCATATATTTT,CASSYLIRNTIYF
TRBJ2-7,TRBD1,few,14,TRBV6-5,TGTGCCAGCAGTACGGGACAGGTAATTTACGAGCAGTACTTC,CASSTGQVIYEQYF
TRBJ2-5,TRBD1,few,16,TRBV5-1,TGCGCCAGCAGCTTGGGCGGACAGGGGGCCAGGGAGACCCAGTACTTC,CASSLGGQGARETQYF
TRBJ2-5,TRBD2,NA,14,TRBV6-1,TGTGCCAGCACCCACTGGGGGGGAGTAGAGACCCAGTACTTC,CASTHWGGVETQYF
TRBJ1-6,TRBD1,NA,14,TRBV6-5,TGTGCCACCTCAACGACAGGGTATAATTCACCCCTCCACTTT,CATSTTGYNSPLHF
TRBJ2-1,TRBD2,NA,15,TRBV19,TGTGCCAGTAGTACCATAGCGGGAGTTTACAATGAGCAGTTCTTC,CASSTIAGVYNEQFF